Sequencing of this T cell receptor beta chain was carried out in a study of cytomegalovirus exposure and HLA in healthy donors (dated by TCRdb to between 2016 and 2019). Describing the broader study: According to a later analysis, the roughly 120 validation repertoires were produced on the same platform as the 666 repertoires of the first cohort. The aim of the study was to test whether cataloging public T cell receptors could identify signatures of past pathogen exposure. Besides the first cohort of approximately 710 subjects, a separate validation cohort made up of over 95 different subjects was used. To predict cytomegalovirus infection status, the study brought together high-throughput TCR immunosequencing, statistical association of individual TCRs with disease status, and machine learning. Study-level results and caveats: Subsequent analysis determined that TCRs grouped into clusters in the first cohort also showed a tendency toward co-occurrence across the 90 to 150 validation repertoires, and 94% of cluster scores exceeded 0. A later analysis had no HLA typing for the validation cohort, so co-occurrence there was scored across all 110 or so repertoires. In the study, around 160 TCR beta chains were listed as associated with cytomegalovirus. While some public TCRs were present in many individuals, most TCR sequences turned up only very rarely across donors. Cytomegalovirus status was reported to be diagnosed by the classifier with high specificity and sensitivity in both the original and validation cohorts. It was suggested by the authors that the approach could potentially be generalized to other disease states and immunological phenotypes. In vitro tests confirmed that a few of the cytomegalovirus-associated TCR beta chains recognize cytomegalovirus antigens.

Details on this clone: Its antigen is currently not known. Base qualities are not provided; no much larger clone lies one nucleotide away.

The donors were included in the validation cohort of 130 or so subjects, a group kept apart from the roughly 700-subject first cohort. V gives up 0 bases and J gives up 5 bases, and the segment between their germline ends measures 10 bases. The germline V gene encodes CDR1 KGHSH and CDR2 LQKENI. The CDR3 holds 15 amino acids from the cysteine to the phenylalanine. Only CDR3 DNA is held: 45 bases, read in frame from base 1. Receptor amplification or capture employed the immunoSEQ multiplex PCR assay. In the paper's pipeline: To diagnose cytomegalovirus status from the catalog of TCR beta chain sequences, a statistical classification framework was built. TCRdb stores this immuneACCESS table with in-frame sequences only. Part of the clones is absent; in the studies checked, under half of the shortfall reflects unresolved V genes, and no reason is known for the rest. Clone size and the V and J calls come from that table; the DNA yielded D and trimming. For this sample there are 150,000 to 200,000 clones; over 65% appear just once. The ten largest clones add up to roughly 6.5% of the sample.

Sequenced sample: PBMCs. This clonotype was obtained from a man younger than 30 in good health and CMV-seropositive. The chain is made from TRBV18 and TRBJ2-2; the D segment cannot be called with confidence. DNA sequence: TGTGCCAGCTCACCACCGGGCACCTTGACCGGGGAGCTGTTTTTT. Its translation is CASSPPGTLTGELFF. With all but the CDR3 taken from the reference TRBV18 and TRBJ2-2 genes, the full variable domain is: NAGVMQNPRHLVRRRGQEARLRCSPMKGHSHVYWYRQLPEEGLKFMVYLQKENIIDESGMPKERFSAEFPKEGPSILRIQQVVRGDSAAYFCASSPPGTLTGELFFGEGSRLTVL.